Each of the 28 T cell receptor beta chains below was sequenced from the same sample in a study of post-analysis software for immune sequencing data. Unique molecular identifiers were present in the TCR beta cDNA libraries. TCRdb used MiXCR to reprocess the PCR reads, holding one entry per CDR3 protein. The data contain roughly 620,000 distinct CDR3 sequences, around 40% of them singletons. Study-wide results and limits: TRBV5-6, TRBV5-1 and TRBV20-1 belonged to a set of five TRBV segments that were more frequent in patients than controls.

These receptors lack a known antigen. The sample comprised blood. The receptors stem from a girl between 10 and 17 years old with multiple sclerosis.

CDR3 DNA sequence: TGTGCCAGCAGTGGGGACACCGGGACAGGGGCAGATACGCAGTATTTT. Its protein is CASSGDTGTGADTQYF. The rearrangement links TRBV2 to TRBJ2-3, with 10 bases identical to TRBD1. This CDR3 is built from 16 residues. V was clipped by 4 bases and J by 4 bases; unmatched bases: 8. Germline V gives CDR1 SNHLY, CDR2 FYNNEI.

This clonotype came up a few times. V usage is TRBV4-1 and J usage is TRBJ2-1; the D gene is possibly TRBD1 (6 bases). Germline CDR1 is MGHRA and CDR2 is YSYEKL. This CDR3 has 11 amino acids. Trimming shortened V by 4 bases and J by 10 bases, and 8 bases separated the two germline ends. The CDR3 nucleotides read TGCGCCAGCAGCCCAGGGGCAGAGCAGTTCTTC. Translation: CASSPGAEQFF.

The chain recombines TRBV7-2 with TRBJ2-3, with a weak D call TRBD2 (6 bases). Germline V gives CDR1 SGHTA, CDR2 FQGNSA. The CDR3 is 14 residues long. The ends were cut back, 7 bases at V and 4 bases at J, with 15 bases in the middle. In DNA, the CDR3 is TGTGCCAGCACCATAGGTCGGGGGTCAGATACGCAGTATTTT. Protein sequence: CASTIGRGSDTQYF.

V usage is TRBV5-1 and J usage is TRBJ2-1; perhaps TRBD2 as D (6 bases). Germline V gene lookup returns CDR1 SGHRS and CDR2 YFSETQ. This CDR3 contains 15 residues. The V gene lost 1 base and the J gene lost 8 bases, with 16 bases spanning the gap. In DNA form, the CDR3 reads TGCGCCAGCAGCTTGAACGGGGGTAGTAATTATGAGCAGTTCTTC. Protein product: CASSLNGGSNYEQFF.

Only a few counts were recorded for this clonotype. The chain links TRBV7-2 to TRBJ2-5, with 7 bases lining up with TRBD2. The CDR3 length is 15 residues. Unmatched junction bases numbered 12, after V lost 8 bases and J lost 3 bases. Per the germline V gene, CDR1 is SGHTA and CDR2 is FQGNSA. The CDR3 DNA reads as TGTGCCAGCGAAAGTCCGGGACTAAGAAAAGAGACCCAGTACTTC. Translated, it gives CASESPGLRKETQYF.

The J gene is TRBJ1-1, the V gene TRBV5-4; 8 nucleotides match TRBD1. This CDR3 is built from 15 residues. V lost 6 bases to trimming and J lost 4 bases; unmatched junction nucleotides: 11. Germline V gives CDR1 SGHNT, CDR2 YYREEE (reference sequence). The CDR3 sequence: CASTDPTGVPTEAFF. The CDR3 DNA sequence: TGTGCCAGCACCGATCCGACAGGGGTCCCCACTGAAGCTTTCTTT.

The genes are TRBV7-8 and TRBJ2-2; D might be TRBD1 (6 bases). Germline CDR1 reads SGHVS; CDR2 reads FQNEAQ. Trimming removed 4 bases at V and 4 bases at J, with 16 bases between. The CDR3 runs to 16 residues. This chain's CDR3 is CASSSSTGRGTGELFF. In nucleotides, the CDR3 is TGTGCCAGCAGCTCCTCTACAGGGAGAGGCACCGGGGAGCTGTTTTTT.

The rearrangement uses TRBV21-1 and TRBJ2-5; whether TRBD1, the table's D call, matches the DNA was not checked. TRBV21-1 is termed a pseudogene. The CDR3 spans 16 residues. The CDR3 reads CASSKALWDRGREQYF. The CDR3 DNA reads as TGTGCCAGCAGCAAAGCGCTTTGGGACAGGGGGCGAGAGCAGTACTTC.

This chain connects TRBV20-1 to TRBJ2-7; D is uncertain. Germline V CDR1 and CDR2: DFQATT, SNEGSKA (reference sequence). V was trimmed by 5 bases and J by 1 base, leaving 6 bases between them. This CDR3 spans 11 amino acids. CDR3 amino acids: CSAQRSYEQYF. In DNA, the CDR3 is TGCAGTGCTCAGAGGTCCTACGAGCAGTACTTC.

V gene TRBV7-2 combines with J gene TRBJ1-5; 9 bases are shared with TRBD1. The trim removed 5 bases at V and 5 bases at J, leaving 7 bases unmatched. CDR3 size: 15 residues. Germline CDR1 is SGHTA and CDR2 is FQGNSA. The chain's CDR3 is CASSPDRGRYQPQHF. CDR3 nucleotide sequence: TGTGCCAGCAGCCCGGACAGGGGTCGGTATCAGCCCCAGCATTTT.

The chain combines TRBV7-2 with TRBJ2-7; 12 positions agree with TRBD2. Germline CDR1 reads SGHTA; CDR2 reads FQGNSA. The length of the CDR3 is 20 residues. V lost 3 bases to trimming and J lost 0 bases; unmatched junction nucleotides: 15. The CDR3 loop is CASSFGRASGGGFSSYEQYF. CDR3 nucleotide sequence: TGTGCCAGCAGCTTTGGTCGGGCTAGCGGGGGGGGCTTTAGCTCCTACGAGCAGTACTTC.

There are a few counts of this clonotype. J is TRBJ2-1 and V is TRBV15; 9 positions match TRBD2. CDR1 LNHNV and CDR2 YYDKDF come from the germline V gene (reference sequence). The CDR3 contains 20 residues. Trimming removed 0 bases from V and 0 bases from J; junction bases left unmatched: 12. The DNA for the CDR3 is TGTGCCACCAGCAGAGATTTGGCGGGGGGGCCTTGGAGCTCCTACAATGAGCAGTTCTTC. Translating gives CATSRDLAGGPWSSYNEQFF. Using reference TRBV15 and TRBJ2-1 for the parts outside the CDR3, the full variable domain is DAMVIQNPRYQVTQFGKPVTLSCSQTLNHNVMYWYQQKSSQAPKLLFHYYDKDFNNEADTPDNFQSRRPNTSFCFLDIRSPGLGDTAMYLCATSRDLAGGPWSSYNEQFFGPGTRLTVL.

Concerning this clonotype: Sequence at one end of the junction differs from germline and may be a read error. V and J are TRBV5-1 and TRBJ1-2, with D possibly TRBD1 on 5 matching bases. The CDR3 contains 12 residues. CDR1 is SGHRS, CDR2 YFSETQ, per germline. The DNA of the CDR3 is TGCGCCAGCAGTTGGGACCTCTATAGCTACACCTTC. Its protein is CASSWDLYSYTF.

The CDR3: CASSPEGNTEAFF. DNA of the CDR3: TGTGCCAGCAGTCCAGAGGGGAACACTGAAGCTTTCTTT. The chain uses TRBV2 and TRBJ1-1; D not resolved. V was trimmed by 5 bases and J by 1 base, leaving 8 bases between them. CDR1 is SNHLY, CDR2 FYNNEI, per germline. This CDR3 spans 13 amino acids. Full variable domain (missing parts from reference TRBV2 and TRBJ1-1): EPEVTQTPSHQVTQMGQEVILRCVPISNHLYFYWYRQILGQKVEFLVSFYNNEISEKSEIFDDQFSVERPDGSNFTLKIRSTKLEDSAMYFCASSPEGNTEAFFGQGTRLTVV.

This clonotype was observed a few times. V is TRBV12-3 or TRBV12-4 and J is TRBJ1-5, with D unclear. Between the trimmed V and J ends, which lost 3 bases and 3 bases, there was a span of 6 bases. This CDR3 contains 13 residues. Here the CDR3 DNA reads TGTGCCAGCAGTTTCGGGGACAATCAGCCCCAGCATTTT. Encoded protein: CASSFGDNQPQHF.

Here the CDR3 DNA reads TGTGCCAGCTCACCAATCGGGGCCGGGGCCAAAAACATTCAGTACTTC. Translated: CASSPIGAGAKNIQYF. The gene calls are TRBV18 and TRBJ2-4; perhaps D is TRBD1 or TRBD2 (5 bases each). This CDR3 contains 16 residues. With 2 bases removed from V and 1 base from J, the gap between germline ends came to 12 bases. The germline V gene encodes CDR1 KGHSH and CDR2 LQKENI.

V usage is TRBV7-9 and J usage is TRBJ2-2, with 10 positions matching TRBD2. The V segment lost 7 bases and the J segment 6 bases; nucleotides outside the gene matches: 8. Germline lookup yields CDR1 SEHNR and CDR2 FQNEAQ (reference sequence). The length of the CDR3 is 15 residues. CDR3 protein: CASTVAGGPPGELFF. In DNA, the CDR3 is TGTGCCAGCACCGTAGCGGGAGGTCCTCCCGGGGAGCTGTTTTTT.

There are a few counts of this clonotype. V and J are TRBV12-5 and TRBJ2-1; D is perhaps TRBD2 (7 bases). Germline CDR1 and CDR2: LGHNT and FRNRAP. Trimming pared 0 bases from V and 7 bases from J, leaving 19 bases between. This CDR3 spans 17 amino acids. CDR3 in amino acids: CASGLVPSGGRINEQFF. In nucleotides, the CDR3 is TGTGCTAGTGGTTTGGTACCGTCCGGGGGGCGAATTAATGAGCAGTTCTTC.

The chain has TRBV24-1 and TRBJ2-5; 10 nucleotides match TRBD1. This CDR3 is 16 amino acids long. Trimming at V came to 4 bases and at J to 5 bases, leaving 9 bases not matched to a gene. Germline CDR1 KGHDR, CDR2 SFDVKD. CDR3 sequence: CATSDPGTGARETQYF. Here the CDR3 DNA reads TGTGCCACCAGTGACCCCGGGACAGGGGCGCGGGAGACCCAGTACTTC.

The gene calls are TRBV6-5 and TRBJ2-3, with D perhaps TRBD1 (7 bases). Germline V lookup: CDR1 MNHEY, CDR2 SVGAGI. The CDR3 is 15 residues long. Between the trimmed V and J ends, which lost 8 bases and 3 bases, there was a span of 18 bases. As DNA, the CDR3 is TGTGCCAGCCAGGGGGTCGTCGGGGGAACAGATACGCAGTATTTT. Amino acids: CASQGVVGGTDTQYF.

J is TRBJ2-1 and V is TRBV6-4, with D uncertain. CDR1 and CDR2 (germline): MRHNA, SNTAGT. The CDR3 covers 16 residues. Trimming stripped 2 bases from V and 1 base from J, with 12 bases between. The CDR3 region has the DNA TGTGCCAGCAGTGACACTGGCGCCGGGTCCTACAATGAGCAGTTCTTC. Translated: CASSDTGAGSYNEQFF.

This chain connects TRBV24-1 to TRBJ1-5; 8 nucleotides match TRBD1. This CDR3 contains 16 residues. The V segment lost 4 bases and the J segment 5 bases; nucleotides outside the gene matches: 9. Germline lookup yields CDR1 KGHDR and CDR2 SFDVKD. CDR3 nucleotides: TGTGCCACCAGTGACCGGACAGGGAGAGTGGATCAGCCCCAGCATTTT. This gives the protein CATSDRTGRVDQPQHF.

V and J are TRBV20-1 and TRBJ2-7, with 7 nucleotides matching TRBD2. With 0 bases clipped from V and 1 base from J, the junction kept 9 bases outside the gene matches. The germline CDR1 and CDR2 sequences are DFQATT and SNEGSKA (reference sequence). This CDR3 has 16 amino acids. The CDR3 bases are TGCAGTGCTAGAGATTCGCGGGAGACTCGATCCTACGAGCAGTACTTC. This gives the protein CSARDSRETRSYEQYF.

This clonotype was seen a handful of times. The DNA for the CDR3 is TGCGCCAGCAGCCAAGATCTGCGGGGGACCTATGGCTACACCTTC. This encodes CASSQDLRGTYGYTF. The chain couples TRBV4-1 to TRBJ1-2; D perhaps matches TRBD1 (5 bases). Between the trimmed V and J ends, which lost 0 bases and 4 bases, there was a span of 12 bases. Germline loops: CDR1 MGHRA, CDR2 YSYEKL. CDR3 length equals 15 residues.

The genes are TRBV7-9 and TRBJ2-2, with 7 nucleotides matching TRBD1. Germline trimming cut 8 bases from V and 0 bases from J; bases unmatched to any gene: 3. The length of the CDR3 is 14 residues. Germline lookup yields CDR1 SEHNR and CDR2 FQNEAQ (reference sequence). CDR3 DNA: TGTGCCAGCGCCGGGACAGCGAACACCGGGGAGCTGTTTTTT. Translating it yields CASAGTANTGELFF.

V is TRBV7-6 and J is TRBJ2-5; D not resolved. The last part of the DNA fits TRBJ2-7 better; the J call may be wrong. This CDR3 has 12 residues. Germline loops: CDR1 SGHVS, CDR2 FNYEAQ. CDR3 in amino acids: CASSSDLYEQYF. DNA for the CDR3: TGTGCCAGCAGCTCGGACCTCTACGAGCAGTACTTC.

This clonotype was seen a handful of times. The chain links TRBV7-2 to TRBJ1-2; D is possibly TRBD1 (6 bases). The CDR3 covers 14 residues. Germline values: CDR1 SGHTA, CDR2 FQGNSA. V gave up 4 bases and J gave up 2 bases, with 11 bases separating them. CDR3 residues: CASSSIDRNYGYTF. Here the CDR3 DNA reads TGTGCCAGCAGCTCCATCGACAGGAACTATGGCTACACCTTC.

In this sample, this clonotype turned up a few times. V usage is TRBV5-1 and J usage is TRBJ2-1; 10 positions agree with TRBD1. Germline V gene lookup returns CDR1 SGHRS and CDR2 YFSETQ. This CDR3 region has 14 residues. V was clipped by 7 bases and J by 9 bases; unmatched bases: 10. CDR3 DNA sequence: TGCGCCAGCGACCCCGGGACAGGGGAGGGTGAGCAGTTCTTC. As protein: CASDPGTGEGEQFF.